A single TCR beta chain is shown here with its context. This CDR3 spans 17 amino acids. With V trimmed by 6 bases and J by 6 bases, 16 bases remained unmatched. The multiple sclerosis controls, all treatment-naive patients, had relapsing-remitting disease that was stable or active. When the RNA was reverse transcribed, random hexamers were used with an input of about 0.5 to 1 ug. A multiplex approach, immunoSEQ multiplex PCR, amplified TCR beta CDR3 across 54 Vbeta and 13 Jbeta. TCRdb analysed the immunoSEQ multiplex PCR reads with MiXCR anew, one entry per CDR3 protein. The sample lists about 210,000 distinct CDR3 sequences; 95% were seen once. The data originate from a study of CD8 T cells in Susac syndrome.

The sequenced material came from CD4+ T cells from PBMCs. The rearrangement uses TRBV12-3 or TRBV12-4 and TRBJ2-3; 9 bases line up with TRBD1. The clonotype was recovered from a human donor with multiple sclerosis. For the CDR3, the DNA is TGTGCCAGCAGGGACCGGGACAGGGCTTTGGGCTGGGATACGCAGTATTTT. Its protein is CASRDRDRALGWDTQYF.